Following are 2 T cell receptor beta chains from one sample sequenced in a study of T cells in Graves' hyperthyroidism and ophthalmopathy. The CDR3 regions of TCR beta were amplified from RNA transcripts. The study used the HTBI primer set for a first-round RT-PCR of the TCR CDR3. TCRdb processed the multiplex PCR reads anew with MiXCR; each CDR3 protein has one entry. The sample consists of a few hundred thousand distinct CDR3 sequences, more than 12% of them appearing once. The sample was blood. The origin of the receptors is a young woman with Graves' ophthalmopathy.

This clonotype came up many times. The J gene is TRBJ2-7, the V gene TRBV12-3 or TRBV12-4, with D possibly being TRBD1 (5 bases). V was shortened by 5 bases and J by 3 bases, with 11 bases between the two germline ends. The CDR3 length is 13 residues. This chain's CDR3 is CASSDRTNYEQYF. DNA of the CDR3: TGTGCCAGCAGTGACAGAACCAACTACGAGCAGTACTTC.

This clonotype occurred a few times. The V and J genes are TRBV12-3 or TRBV12-4 and TRBJ2-2, with unresolved D. The CDR3 loop spans 14 amino acids. V shed 1 base and J shed 2 bases, with 5 bases lying between them. In nucleotides, the CDR3 is TGTGCCAGCAGTTTAGTGGAAAACACCGGGGAGCTGTTTTTT. It translates to CASSLVENTGELFF.